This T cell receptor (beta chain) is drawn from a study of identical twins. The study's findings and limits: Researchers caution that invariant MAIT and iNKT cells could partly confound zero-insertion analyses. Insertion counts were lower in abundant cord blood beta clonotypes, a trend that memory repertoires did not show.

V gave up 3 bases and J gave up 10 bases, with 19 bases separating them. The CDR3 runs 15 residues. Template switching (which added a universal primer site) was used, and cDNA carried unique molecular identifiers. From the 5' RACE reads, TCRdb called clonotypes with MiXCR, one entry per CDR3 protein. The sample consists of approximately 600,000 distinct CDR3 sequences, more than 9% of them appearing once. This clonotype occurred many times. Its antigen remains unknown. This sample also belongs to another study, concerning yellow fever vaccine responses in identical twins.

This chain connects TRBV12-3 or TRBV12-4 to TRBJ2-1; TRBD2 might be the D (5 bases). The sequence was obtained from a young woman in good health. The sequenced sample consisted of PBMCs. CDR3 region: CASSFMDEGLGEQFF. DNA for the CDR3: TGTGCCAGCAGTTTTATGGACGAGGGATTGGGGGAGCAGTTCTTC.